Listed below are T cell receptor beta chains from one sample, sequenced in a study of control samples from healthy donors and cancer patients. Using immunoSEQ multiplex PCR, the repertoire was profiled, and TCRdb retains in-frame clones only, with some absent. This listing includes approximately 190,000 clones. Input material: blood. These receptors came from a woman in her twenties or thirties in good health. CDR3s include the opening cysteine and the closing phenylalanine or tryptophan. The D gene is left open where the match is weak.

>.|TRBJ1-4|TRBV12-3/TRBV12-4
CASSRSREFF
TGTGCCAGCAGTCGCTCCCGGGAGTTTTTT
>.|TRBJ1-5|TRBV28
CASSPSQAGVWQPQHF
TGTGCCAGCAGTCCATCACAAGCGGGGGTCTGGCAGCCCCAGCATTTT
>.|TRBJ2-1|TRBV4-3
CASSQEVAAAYNEQFF
TGCGCCAGCAGCCAAGAGGTAGCGGCGGCCTACAATGAGCAGTTCTTC
>.|TRBJ2-2|TRBV18
CASSGLDTGELFF
TGTGCCAGCTCAGGCCTTGACACCGGGGAGCTGTTTTTT
>.|TRBJ1-4|TRBV15
CATSRVAGGADEKLFF
TGTGCCACCAGCAGAGTCGCCGGGGGCGCGGACGAAAAACTGTTTTTT
>.|TRBJ2-5|TRBV7-2
CASSPDMLREETQYF
TGTGCCAGCAGCCCAGATATGTTGAGGGAGGAGACCCAGTACTTC
>.|TRBJ1-5|TRBV28
CASSFRNYSNQPQHF
TGTGCCAGCAGTTTCCGGAACTATAGCAATCAGCCCCAGCATTTT
>TRBD1|TRBJ1-2|TRBV6-6
CASSPTGAGYGYTF
TGTGCCAGCAGCCCGACAGGGGCTGGCTATGGCTACACCTTC
>TRBD1|TRBJ1-5|TRBV18
CASSPGTGGNQPQHF
TGTGCCAGCTCACCAGGGACAGGGGGCAATCAGCCCCAGCATTTT
>.|TRBJ2-7|TRBV6-5
CASRRGSGAYEQYF
TGTGCCAGCAGACGCGGGTCGGGGGCCTACGAGCAGTACTTC
>TRBD1|TRBJ1-4|TRBV12-3/TRBV12-4
CASRSGQGRKLFF
TGTGCCAGCAGGTCGGGACAGGGTAGAAAACTGTTTTTT
>TRBD1|TRBJ1-2|TRBV28
CASSSGQGSYGYTF
TGTGCCAGCAGTAGCGGACAGGGCTCCTATGGCTACACCTTC
>.|TRBJ1-5|TRBV10-3
CAISDGGQDNQPQHF
TGTGCCATCAGCGACGGAGGGCAGGACAATCAGCCCCAGCATTTT
>.|TRBJ2-6|TRBV7-9
CASSLRDRSPSGANVLTF
TGTGCCAGCAGCTTAAGAGACAGGTCACCCTCTGGGGCCAACGTCCTGACTTTC
>TRBD1|TRBJ1-1|TRBV5-1
CASSTGTGLSFF
TGCGCCAGCAGCACCGGGACAGGGCTGTCTTTCTTT
>.|TRBJ2-7|TRBV29-1
CSVEDKFSYEQYF
TGCAGCGTTGAAGACAAGTTCTCCTACGAGCAGTACTTC
>.|TRBJ1-3|TRBV7-9
CASSPIEGGSGNTIYF
TGTGCCAGCAGCCCGATCGAGGGAGGGTCAGGAAACACCATATATTTT
>.|TRBJ1-2|TRBV28
CASSSDVRTRDGYTF
TGTGCCAGCAGTTCCGACGTAAGGACAAGGGATGGCTACACCTTC
>TRBD1|TRBJ1-1|TRBV18
CASSPVQGAMNTEAFF
TGTGCCAGCTCACCAGTGCAGGGGGCGATGAACACTGAAGCTTTCTTT
>TRBD1|TRBJ1-2|TRBV28
CASSFGTVNGYTF
TGTGCCAGCAGTTTCGGGACAGTGAATGGCTACACCTTC
>.|TRBJ1-5|TRBV28
CASSWPGGQPQHF
TGTGCCAGCAGTTGGCCGGGCGGTCAGCCCCAGCATTTT
>.|TRBJ1-4|TRBV15
CATSRDLGTGWEKLFF
TGTGCCACCAGCAGAGATCTGGGGACTGGCTGGGAAAAACTGTTTTTT
>.|TRBJ1-2|TRBV5-1
CASSFIERTGYGYTF
TGCGCCAGCAGCTTCATCGAAAGGACGGGCTATGGCTACACCTTC
>TRBD2|TRBJ2-1|TRBV5-1
CASSLAGGYAEQFF
TGCGCCAGCAGCTTGGCCGGGGGGTACGCTGAGCAGTTCTTC